This record concerns one T cell receptor (beta chain) sequence. Its antigen remains unknown. The germline V and J ends were trimmed by 5 bases and 4 bases, with 17 bases remaining between them. Per germline, CDR1 LNHDA and CDR2 SQIVND (reference sequence). The CDR3 runs to 15 residues. This sample is part of a study of shared clonotypes between healthy human individuals. Study findings and constraints: Donor scarcity curtailed the genetic and exposure-history diversity represented herein.

Repertoires were generated with immunoSEQ multiplex PCR, while TCRdb's copy carries only in-frame clones and drops some. The data contain roughly 770,000 clones, approximately 97% of them singletons. Terminally differentiated effector memory CD45RA+ cells were excluded from the naive CD8 cells, which were CD45RO-negative and positively selected for CCR7. The sequence derives from a man aged 30 to 39 in good health. Source material: naive CD8+ T cells sorted from blood. The chain combines TRBV19 with TRBJ1-1; the D is unclear. As DNA, the CDR3 is TGTGCCAGTAGTCCCCCGTCTCGGGGAGGCACTGAAGCTTTCTTT. Protein sequence: CASSPPSRGGTEAFF.